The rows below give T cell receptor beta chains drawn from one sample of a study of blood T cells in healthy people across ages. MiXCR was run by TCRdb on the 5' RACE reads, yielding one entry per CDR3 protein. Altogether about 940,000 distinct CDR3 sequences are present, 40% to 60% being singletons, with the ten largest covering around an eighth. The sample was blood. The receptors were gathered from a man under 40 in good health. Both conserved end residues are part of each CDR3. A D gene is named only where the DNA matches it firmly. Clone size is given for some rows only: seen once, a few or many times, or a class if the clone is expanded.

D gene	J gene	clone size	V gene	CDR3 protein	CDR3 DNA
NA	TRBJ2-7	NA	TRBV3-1	CASSQDLAGPSYEQYF	TGTGCCAGCAGCCAAGATCTTGCTGGACCCAGCTACGAGCAGTACTTC
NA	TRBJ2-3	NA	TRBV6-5	CASGRRGLGTDTQYF	TGTGCCAGTGGGCGGAGGGGTCTCGGCACAGATACGCAGTATTTT
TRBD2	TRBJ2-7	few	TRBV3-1	CASSWASGLYEQYF	TGTGCCAGCAGCTGGGCTAGCGGGCTCTACGAGCAGTACTTC
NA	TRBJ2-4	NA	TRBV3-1	CASSPGRAKNIQYF	TGTGCCAGCAGCCCGGGTCGTGCCAAAAACATTCAGTACTTC
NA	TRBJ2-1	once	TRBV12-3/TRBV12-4	CASTTRSEVEFF	TGTGCCAGCACCACCCGATCAGAAGTTGAGTTCTTC
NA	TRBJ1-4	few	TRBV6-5	CASSYEANQKTTNEKLFF	TGTGCCAGCAGTTACGAGGCAAACCAAAAGACGACTAATGAAAAACTGTTTTTT
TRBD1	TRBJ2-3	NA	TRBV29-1	CSVDTQGTDTQYF	TGCAGCGTTGATACACAGGGGACAGATACGCAGTATTTT
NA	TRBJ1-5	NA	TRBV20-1	CSATEAINQPQHF	TGCAGTGCCACCGAAGCAATCAATCAGCCCCAGCATTTT
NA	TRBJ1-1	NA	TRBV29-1	CSALGGGLGTEAFF	TGCAGCGCCCTAGGTGGGGGGCTAGGAACTGAAGCTTTCTTT
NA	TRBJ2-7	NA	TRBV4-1	CASSQVPASVAYEQYF	TGCGCCAGCAGCCAAGTCCCCGCTAGCGTCGCCTACGAGCAGTACTTC
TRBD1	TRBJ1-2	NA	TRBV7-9	CASSSVKGQGANYGYTF	TGTGCCAGCAGCTCAGTTAAGGGACAGGGGGCCAATTATGGCTACACCTTC
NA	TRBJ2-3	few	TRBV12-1	CASISIGSSTDTQYF	TGTGCCAGCATCTCAATAGGGTCCAGCACAGATACGCAGTATTTT
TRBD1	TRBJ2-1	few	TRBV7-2	CASSPRTGDVYNEQFF	TGTGCCAGCAGCCCGAGGACAGGGGACGTCTACAATGAGCAGTTCTTC
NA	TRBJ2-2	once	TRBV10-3	CAIGGGTGELFF	TGTGCCATCGGAGGCGGGACCGGGGAGCTGTTTTTT
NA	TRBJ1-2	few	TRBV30	CAWSRTYINYGYTF	TGTGCCTGGAGCCGGACCTATATAAACTATGGCTACACCTTC
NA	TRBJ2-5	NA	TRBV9	CASSRRGSQETQYF	TGTGCCAGCAGCCGCCGGGGGAGCCAAGAGACCCAGTACTTC
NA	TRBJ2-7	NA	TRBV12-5	CASGSDSPRGEQYF	TGTGCTAGTGGTTCCGACAGCCCGAGGGGCGAGCAGTACTTC
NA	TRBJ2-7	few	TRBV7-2	CASSLDGGRQYF	TGTGCCAGCAGCTTAGACGGCGGGCGCCAGTACTTC
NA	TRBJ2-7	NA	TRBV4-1	CASSQVENSYYEQYF	TGCGCCAGCAGCCAAGTCGAGAACAGTTACTACGAGCAGTACTTC
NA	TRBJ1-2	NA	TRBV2	CASSERSYGYTF	TGTGCCAGCAGTGAACGTTCTTATGGCTACACCTTC
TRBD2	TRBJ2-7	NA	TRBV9	CASSVDLASGGYEQYF	TGTGCCAGCAGCGTAGATCTGGCTAGCGGGGGCTACGAGCAGTACTTC
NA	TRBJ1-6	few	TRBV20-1	CSAETPLNSPLHF	TGCAGTGCCGAGACACCGCTAAATTCACCCCTCCACTTT
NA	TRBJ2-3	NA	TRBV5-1	CASSLGPSGADTQYF	TGCGCCAGCAGCTTGGGGCCTAGTGGGGCAGATACGCAGTATTTT
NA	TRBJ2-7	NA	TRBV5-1	CASSLVPLSAYEQYF	TGCGCCAGCAGCCTTGTCCCCCTCAGTGCCTACGAGCAGTACTTC
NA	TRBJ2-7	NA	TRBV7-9	CASSLALQGRYEQYF	TGTGCCAGCAGCTTAGCGCTTCAGGGGAGGTACGAGCAGTACTTC
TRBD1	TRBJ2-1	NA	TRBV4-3	CASSQEGQGWNEQFF	TGCGCCAGCAGCCAAGAGGGACAGGGATGGAATGAGCAGTTCTTC
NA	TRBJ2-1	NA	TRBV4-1	CASSQEVTGINEQFF	TGCGCCAGCAGCCAAGAGGTTACAGGAATCAATGAGCAGTTCTTC
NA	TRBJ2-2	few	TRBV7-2	CASSPDQALPPRNTGELFF	TGTGCCAGCAGCCCAGATCAGGCTCTCCCTCCTCGTAACACCGGGGAGCTGTTTTTT
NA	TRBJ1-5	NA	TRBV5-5	CASSLAWSDQPQHF	TGTGCCAGCAGCTTGGCCTGGTCGGATCAGCCCCAGCATTTT
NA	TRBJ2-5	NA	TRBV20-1	CSARGAPLEGEETQYF	TGCAGTGCTAGGGGGGCCCCGTTAGAGGGCGAAGAGACCCAGTACTTC
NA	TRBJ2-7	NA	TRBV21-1	CASPTGFEEQYF	TGTGCCAGCCCCACAGGGTTTGAGGAGCAGTACTTC
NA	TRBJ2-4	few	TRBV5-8	CASSVPQLAKNIQYF	TGTGCCAGCAGCGTGCCACAACTAGCCAAAAACATTCAGTACTTC
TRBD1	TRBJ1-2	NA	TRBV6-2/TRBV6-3	CASSYGTAVGYTF	TGTGCCAGCAGTTACGGGACAGCCGTCGGCTACACCTTC
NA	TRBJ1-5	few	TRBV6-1	CASSEAPGGNQPQHF	TGTGCCAGCAGTGAAGCTCCGGGCGGCAATCAGCCCCAGCATTTT
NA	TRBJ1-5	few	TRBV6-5	CASSYGGVGNQPQHF	TGTGCCAGCAGTTACGGGGGGGTGGGCAATCAGCCCCAGCATTTT
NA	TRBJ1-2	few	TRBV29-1	CSVVSGLHGYTF	TGCAGCGTTGTATCCGGCCTACATGGCTACACCTTC
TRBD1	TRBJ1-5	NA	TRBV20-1	CSARDTTGGFQPQHF	TGCAGTGCTAGAGATACGACAGGGGGTTTTCAGCCCCAGCATTTT
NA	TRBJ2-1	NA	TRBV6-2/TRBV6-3	CASSYLAGGREPAYNEQFF	TGTGCCAGCAGTTACCTTGCCGGGGGGCGGGAGCCTGCATACAATGAGCAGTTCTTC
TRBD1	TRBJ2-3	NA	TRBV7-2	CASSFPTGGTDTQYF	TGTGCCAGCAGCTTCCCAACAGGGGGCACAGATACGCAGTATTTT
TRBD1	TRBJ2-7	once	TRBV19	CASSPPGGPYEQYF	TGTGCCAGTAGTCCTCCAGGGGGACCCTACGAGCAGTACTTC